The rows below give T cell receptor beta chains drawn from one sample of a study of Graves' ophthalmopathy and Graves' hyperthyroidism. Using its own MiXCR run on the multiplex PCR reads, TCRdb lists one record per CDR3 protein. Of about 1.2 million distinct CDR3 sequences listed, 35% to 40% are singletons. Sequencing was carried out using peripheral blood or thyroid tissue (not recorded which). The receptor set was obtained from an adult man with Graves' hyperthyroidism. CDR3s include the opening cysteine and the closing phenylalanine or tryptophan. A D gene is named only where the DNA matches it firmly. A clone size is listed for some rows: how often the clone was seen (once, few, many), or a class if it is expanded.

size	D	V	J	DNA	CDR3
-	TRBD1	TRBV10-3	TRBJ1-4	TGTGCCATCAGCGCCGGGACAGGGGGCTTGAATGAAAAACTGTTTTTT	CAISAGTGGLNEKLFF
-	-	TRBV6-1	TRBJ1-3	TGTGCCAGCAGTTGGGAGATGGGAAACACCATATATTTT	CASSWEMGNTIYF
-	-	TRBV5-6	TRBJ1-5	TGTGCCAGCAGCTTGGCGATGACCCAGCATTTT	CASSLAMTQHF
-	TRBD1	TRBV4-1	TRBJ1-5	TGCGCCAGCAGCCAGATGCCGGGACAGGGGGCTAATCAGCCCCGGCATTTT	CASSQMPGQGANQPRHF
-	-	TRBV10-3	TRBJ2-7	TGTGCCATCAGTGGGGAGACAGTCCTCGCCGAGCAGTACTTC	CAISGETVLAEQYF
many	-	TRBV5-1	TRBJ1-1	TGCGCCAGCAGCTTGGGGCTTACAGGGAACACTGAAGCTTTCTTT	CASSLGLTGNTEAFF
many	TRBD2	TRBV2	TRBJ2-2	TGTGCCAGCTGGCGGGGGGGATCGGGCACCGGGGAGCTGTTTTTT	CASWRGGSGTGELFF
-	-	TRBV7-3	TRBJ2-5	TGTGCCAGCAGCCCAGGTGTGGGGGTACGAGAGACCCAGTACTTC	CASSPGVGVRETQYF
many	TRBD1	TRBV20-1	TRBJ2-7	TGCAGTGCTAGTGAGACAGGGGGCCACGAGCAGTACTTC	CSASETGGHEQYF
many	-	TRBV2	TRBJ1-1	TGTGCCAGCAGTGAGAACCTCCCAAACACTGAAGCTTTCTTT	CASSENLPNTEAFF
many	-	TRBV11-2	TRBJ2-5	TGTGCCAGCAGCCTCCCCTCGGGAAGGCAAGAGACCCAGTACTTC	CASSLPSGRQETQYF
-	-	TRBV27	TRBJ1-5	TGTGCCAGCAGTTTAGGGGCAGGTAACCATCAGCCCCAGCATTTT	CASSLGAGNHQPQHF
-	-	TRBV29-1	TRBJ2-7	TGCAGCGTTGAAATCCTGGGGAGTGGATACGAGCAGTACTTC	CSVEILGSGYEQYF
-	TRBD1	TRBV9	TRBJ2-2	TGTGCCAGCAGCGTAGCGGGCCAGGGGGCTCAGGGCGGGGAGCTGTTTTTT	CASSVAGQGAQGGELFF
-	TRBD1	TRBV5-1	TRBJ1-4	TGCGCCAGCAGCTCAAACCGGGACAGGGGGGTGAAGGAAAAACTGTTTTTT	CASSSNRDRGVKEKLFF
-	-	TRBV25-1	TRBJ2-3	TGTGCCAGCAGTGGCAAACAGGGATACACAGATACGCAGTATTTT	CASSGKQGYTDTQYF
few	-	TRBV7-9	TRBJ1-6	TGTGCCAGCAGCTCGTCCTTCGCAGGGAGTAACCGTCATTCACCCCTCCACTTT	CASSSSFAGSNRHSPLHF
few	TRBD2	TRBV7-9	TRBJ2-7	TGTGCCAGCAGCCCCGGGCTAGCGGGCGCAACCTCCTCCTACGAGCAGTACTTC	CASSPGLAGATSSYEQYF
-	-	TRBV18	TRBJ2-7	TGTGCCAGCTCACCGGGAGGTCTGATTCTCGAGCAGTACTTC	CASSPGGLILEQYF
-	-	TRBV27	TRBJ1-5	TGTGCCAGCAGGGCGACAGTCACGCATAGCAATCAGCCCCAGCATTTT	CASRATVTHSNQPQHF
-	-	TRBV7-6	TRBJ2-6	TGTGCCAGCTTGGGGGCCGGGGCCAACGTCCTGACTTTC	CASLGAGANVLTF
once	-	TRBV5-5	TRBJ2-5	TGTGCCAGCACCCGGACAGAGCCACAAGAGACCCAGTACTTC	CASTRTEPQETQYF
-	TRBD1	TRBV12-3/TRBV12-4	TRBJ1-1	TGTGCCAGCCGGCGGACAGGCGAGGGGAGTGAAGCTTTCTTT	CASRRTGEGSEAFF
once	TRBD1	TRBV12-3/TRBV12-4	TRBJ1-5	TGTGCCAGCAGACCACCACGGGGCAGGGGGCAGCCCCAGCATTTT	CASRPPRGRGQPQHF
-	-	TRBV7-2	TRBJ1-5	TGCGCCAGCAGCCAAGACCCAGACAGGAATCAGCCCCAGCATTTT	CASSQDPDRNQPQHF
-	TRBD1	TRBV29-1	TRBJ2-7	TGCAGCGTTGCAGGGGGCGAGGAAATACCCTACGAGCAGTACTTC	CSVAGGEEIPYEQYF
many	-	TRBV7-2	TRBJ1-1	TGTGCCAGCATCCCGGGGGGAACTGAAGCTTTCTTT	CASIPGGTEAFF
-	TRBD2	TRBV20-1	TRBJ2-7	TGCAGTGCTAGATCGGGACTAGCGGTAATCTACGAGCAGTACTTC	CSARSGLAVIYEQYF
-	-	TRBV20-1	TRBJ1-5	TGCAGTGCTAAGAGGGGGGGCCCGCATCAGCATTTT	CSAKRGGPHQHF
few	TRBD2	TRBV4-1	TRBJ2-2	TGCGCCAGCAGAATCGGGGGGGCTACGAACACCGGGGAGCTGTTTTTT	CASRIGGATNTGELFF
many	-	TRBV10-3	TRBJ1-5	TGTGCCATCAGTGTAGATTATAGCAATCAGCCCCAGCATTTT	CAISVDYSNQPQHF
-	-	TRBV12-3/TRBV12-4	TRBJ1-5	TGTGCCAGCAGTTTAGCGCGTGGGAATCAGCCCCAGCATTTT	CASSLARGNQPQHF